This T cell receptor beta chain is drawn from a study of cytomegalovirus exposure and HLA in healthy donors. Across the study: Early on, a data release was issued that held 80 million or so unique TCRs from HLA-typed donors.

Germline V gives CDR1 WNHNN, CDR2 SYGVQD (reference sequence). The CDR3 length is 18 residues. V was trimmed by 0 bases and J by 3 bases, leaving 18 bases between them. Donors showed nominal health when sampled, although they likely had unrecorded immune exposures. This clone showed up just a few times. Its cognate antigen is unknown. General observations from the study: The authors confirmed in vitro that a few CMV-associated chains were specific for CMV antigens. TCR beta V- and J-gene trimming, according to a later analysis, was linked to a missense DCLRE1C variant.

The PCR ran on 60 Vbeta and 13 Jbeta primers. Some clones are missing from TCRdb's copy, which holds only in-frame ones; the method was immunoSEQ multiplex PCR. The data show approximately 89,000 clones, approximately 56% seen once. This receptor was taken from a young woman in good health and CMV-seropositive. The sequenced sample was PBMCs. The chain has TRBV10-1 and TRBJ1-5; D may be TRBD1 (5 bases). The CDR3 sequence is CASSESGRDGGANQPQHF. For the CDR3, the DNA is TGCGCCAGCAGTGAGTCAGGAAGGGATGGAGGGGCCAATCAGCCCCAGCATTTT.